Included here is one T cell receptor (beta chain) sequence, with context. Antigen: not known. The sample is drawn from a study of long-term antiretroviral therapy in people with HIV. Background on the study: In the earliest collections, sampling predates the 2015 immediate-ART recommendation by about a decade. Study observations and caveats: CDR3 lengths in HIV samples spanned a narrower range than controls.

Run at survey level, the immunoSEQ assay was version v3.0. Repertoires were generated with immunoSEQ multiplex PCR, while TCRdb's copy carries only in-frame clones and drops some. The sample carries about 25,000 clones, almost 80% recorded once. CDR3 length equals 15 residues. V lost 0 bases to trimming and J lost 6 bases, with 13 bases between them. CDR1 SGHRS and CDR2 YFSETQ come from the germline V gene. Source: unsorted PBMCs, taken 2.1 years after starting antiretroviral therapy. The chain uses TRBV5-1 and TRBJ2-1; D perhaps matches TRBD1 (5 bases). The clonotype originates from a man aged 25 to 40 with HIV. The CDR3 protein is CASSLGQGKVNEQFF. Here the CDR3 DNA reads TGCGCCAGCAGCTTGGGTCAGGGTAAAGTCAATGAGCAGTTCTTC.